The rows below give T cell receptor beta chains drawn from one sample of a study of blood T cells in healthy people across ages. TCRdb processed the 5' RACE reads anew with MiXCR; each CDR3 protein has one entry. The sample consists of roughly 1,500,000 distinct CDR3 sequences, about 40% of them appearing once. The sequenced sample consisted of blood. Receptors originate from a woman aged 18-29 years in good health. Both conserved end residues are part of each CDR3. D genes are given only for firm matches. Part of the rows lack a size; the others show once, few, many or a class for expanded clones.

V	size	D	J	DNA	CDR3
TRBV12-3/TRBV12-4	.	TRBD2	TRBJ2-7	TGTGCCAGCGGGACTAGGGCCTACAATGAGCAGTACTTC	CASGTRAYNEQYF
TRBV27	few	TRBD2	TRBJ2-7	TGTGCCAGCCGTCCTAGCGGGGCCTACAATGAGCAGTACTTC	CASRPSGAYNEQYF
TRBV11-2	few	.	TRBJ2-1	TGTGCCAGCAGCTTAGTTGGGACGAGCATCCATGAGCAGTTCTTC	CASSLVGTSIHEQFF
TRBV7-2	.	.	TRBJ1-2	TGTGCCAGCAGCTCACCTCCAGGTTTTGGGTATGGCTACACCTTC	CASSSPPGFGYGYTF
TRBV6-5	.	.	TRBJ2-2	TGTGCCAGCAGAAACTCCGGAGCCACCGGGGAGCTGTTTTTT	CASRNSGATGELFF
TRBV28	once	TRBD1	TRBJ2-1	TGTGCCAGCACCTCGGACAGGGTGAATGAGCAGTTCTTC	CASTSDRVNEQFF
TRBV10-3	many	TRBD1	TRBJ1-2	TGTGCCATCAGTGGGTTTGGACAGGAACAGAATGGCTACACCTTC	CAISGFGQEQNGYTF
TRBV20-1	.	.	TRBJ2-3	TGCAGTGCTAGCGAAATCGGACAGCAGCTCACAGATACGCAGTATTTT	CSASEIGQQLTDTQYF
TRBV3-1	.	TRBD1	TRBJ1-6	TGTGCCAGCAGACTCGGGACAGGGGGACCACCCCTCCACTTT	CASRLGTGGPPLHF
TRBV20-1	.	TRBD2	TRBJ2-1	TGCAGTGCTAACAGCGGGGGGGCCCTAATTTTAGAGCAGTTCTTC	CSANSGGALILEQFF
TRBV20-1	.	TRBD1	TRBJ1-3	TGCAGTGCTAGGCATACCGGACAGGGATCAGGCTCTGGAAACACCATATATTTT	CSARHTGQGSGSGNTIYF
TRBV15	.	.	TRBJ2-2	TGTGCCACCCTTAGTGGGACCAACACCGGGGAGCTGTTTTTT	CATLSGTNTGELFF
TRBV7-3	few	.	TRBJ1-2	TGTGCCAGCAGCACCGTGGACGGTTATGGCTACACCTTC	CASSTVDGYGYTF
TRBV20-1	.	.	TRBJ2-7	TGCAGTGCTACTCCCGGGGCAGCGGCCTACACCTACGAGCAGTACTTC	CSATPGAAAYTYEQYF
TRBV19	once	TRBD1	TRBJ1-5	TGTGCCAGTAGTATGTCGGACAGGGCGGGCAATCAGCCCCAGCATTTT	CASSMSDRAGNQPQHF
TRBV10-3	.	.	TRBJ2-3	TGTGCCACGCACAGGGATGGGGTAAGCACAGATACGCAGTATTTT	CATHRDGVSTDTQYF
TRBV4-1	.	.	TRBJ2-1	TGCGCCAGCAGCCAAGAACGCGTATACAATGAGCAGTTCTTC	CASSQERVYNEQFF
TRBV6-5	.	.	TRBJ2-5	TGTGCCAGCAGTTCCACAAACAGGGACGGCACCCAGTACTTC	CASSSTNRDGTQYF
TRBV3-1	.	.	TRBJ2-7	TGTGCCAGCAGCCAAGAGAGTAACTCCTACGAGCAGTACTTC	CASSQESNSYEQYF
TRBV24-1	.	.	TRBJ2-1	TGTGCCACCAGTGATGTAGGGCAGAGATTGCAGGAGCAGTTCTTC	CATSDVGQRLQEQFF
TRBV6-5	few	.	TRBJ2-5	TGTGCCAGCAGTTTCTCCGGGATCGGGTTGGGCCAAGAGACCCAGTACTTC	CASSFSGIGLGQETQYF
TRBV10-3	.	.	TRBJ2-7	TGTGCCATCAGTGAAGGTCCCGAGCAGTACTTC	CAISEGPEQYF
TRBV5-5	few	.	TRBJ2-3	TGTGCCAGCAGCTCGACCCCGAGGGTCACAGATACGCAGTATTTT	CASSSTPRVTDTQYF
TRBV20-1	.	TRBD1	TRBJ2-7	TGCAGTGCTAGACCGGGACAGAGACCCGTCTACGAGCAGTACTTC	CSARPGQRPVYEQYF
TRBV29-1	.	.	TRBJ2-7	TGCAGCGCTGCCGTCTCCACCTACGAGCAGTACTTC	CSAAVSTYEQYF
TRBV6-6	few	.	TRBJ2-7	TGTGCCAGCAGTCCCCCAGCGGCCTCTTCACACGAGCAGTACTTC	CASSPPAASSHEQYF
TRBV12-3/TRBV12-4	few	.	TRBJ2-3	TGTGCCAGCAGTTACGCCCTCAGCACAGATACGCAGTATTTT	CASSYALSTDTQYF
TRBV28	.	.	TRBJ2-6	TGTGCCAGCAGTTTAAGTCGGCAGGGGGCCAACGTCCTGACTTTC	CASSLSRQGANVLTF
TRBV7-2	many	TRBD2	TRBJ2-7	TGTGCCAGCAGTTTAAGCGGGAGTGTTTCCTACGAGCAGTACTTC	CASSLSGSVSYEQYF
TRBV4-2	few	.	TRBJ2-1	TGTGCCAGCAGCCAAGGACGGACCAGCTCCTACAATGAGCAGTTCTTC	CASSQGRTSSYNEQFF
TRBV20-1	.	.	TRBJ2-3	TGCAGTGCTAGTTACGGGGGGCTCTTATACACAGATACGCAGTATTTT	CSASYGGLLYTDTQYF